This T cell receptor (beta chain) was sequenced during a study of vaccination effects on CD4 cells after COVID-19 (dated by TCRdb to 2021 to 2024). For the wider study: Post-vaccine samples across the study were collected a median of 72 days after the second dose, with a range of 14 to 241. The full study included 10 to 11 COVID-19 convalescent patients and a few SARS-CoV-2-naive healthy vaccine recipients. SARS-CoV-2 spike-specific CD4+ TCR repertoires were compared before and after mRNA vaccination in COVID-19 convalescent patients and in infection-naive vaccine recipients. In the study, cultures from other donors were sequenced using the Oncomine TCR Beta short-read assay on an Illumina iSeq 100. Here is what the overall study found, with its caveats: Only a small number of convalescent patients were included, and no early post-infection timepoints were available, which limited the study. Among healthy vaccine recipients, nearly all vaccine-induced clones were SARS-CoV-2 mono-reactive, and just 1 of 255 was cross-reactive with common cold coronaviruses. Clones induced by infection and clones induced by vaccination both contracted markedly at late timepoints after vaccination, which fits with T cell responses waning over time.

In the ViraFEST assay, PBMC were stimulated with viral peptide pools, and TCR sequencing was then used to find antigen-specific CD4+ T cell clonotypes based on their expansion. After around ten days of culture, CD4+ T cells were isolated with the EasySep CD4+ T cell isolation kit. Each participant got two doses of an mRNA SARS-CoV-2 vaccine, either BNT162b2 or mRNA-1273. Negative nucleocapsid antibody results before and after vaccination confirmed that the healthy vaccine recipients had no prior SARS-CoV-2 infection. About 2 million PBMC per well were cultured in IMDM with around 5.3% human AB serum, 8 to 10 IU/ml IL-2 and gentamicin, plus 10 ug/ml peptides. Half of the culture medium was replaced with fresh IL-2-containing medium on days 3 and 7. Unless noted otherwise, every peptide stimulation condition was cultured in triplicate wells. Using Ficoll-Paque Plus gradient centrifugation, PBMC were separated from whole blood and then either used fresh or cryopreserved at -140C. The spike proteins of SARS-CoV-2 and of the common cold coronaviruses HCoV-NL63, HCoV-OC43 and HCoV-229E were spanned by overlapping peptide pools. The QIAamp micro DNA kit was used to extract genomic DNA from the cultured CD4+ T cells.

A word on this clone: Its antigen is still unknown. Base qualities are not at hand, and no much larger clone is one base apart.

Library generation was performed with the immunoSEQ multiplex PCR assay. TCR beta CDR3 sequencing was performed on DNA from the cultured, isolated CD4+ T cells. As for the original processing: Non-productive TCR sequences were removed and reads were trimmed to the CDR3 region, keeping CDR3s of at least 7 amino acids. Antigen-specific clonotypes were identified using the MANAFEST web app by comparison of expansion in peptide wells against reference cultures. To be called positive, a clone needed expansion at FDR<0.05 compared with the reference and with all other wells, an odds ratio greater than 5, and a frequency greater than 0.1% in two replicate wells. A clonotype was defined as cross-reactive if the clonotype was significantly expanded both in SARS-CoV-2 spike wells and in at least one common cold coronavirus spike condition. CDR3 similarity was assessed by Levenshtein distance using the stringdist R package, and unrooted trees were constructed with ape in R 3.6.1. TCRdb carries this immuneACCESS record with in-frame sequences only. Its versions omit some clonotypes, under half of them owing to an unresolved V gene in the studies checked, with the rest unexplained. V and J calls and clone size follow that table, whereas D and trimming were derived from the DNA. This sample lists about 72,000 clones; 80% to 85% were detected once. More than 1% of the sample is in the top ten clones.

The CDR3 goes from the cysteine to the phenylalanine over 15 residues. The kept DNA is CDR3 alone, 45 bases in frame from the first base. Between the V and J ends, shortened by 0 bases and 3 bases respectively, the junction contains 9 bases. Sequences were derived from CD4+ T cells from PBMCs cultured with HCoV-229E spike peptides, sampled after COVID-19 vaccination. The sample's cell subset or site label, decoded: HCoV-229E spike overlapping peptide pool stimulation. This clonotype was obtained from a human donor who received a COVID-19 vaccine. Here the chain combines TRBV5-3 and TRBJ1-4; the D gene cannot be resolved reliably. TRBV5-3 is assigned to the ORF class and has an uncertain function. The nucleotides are TGTGCCAGAAGCTTGGTGGGAGGGCCTAATGAAAAACTGTTTTTT. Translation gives CARSLVGGPNEKLFF.